This TCR beta chain was identified during a study of radiation and T cells in renal cell carcinoma. Regarding time point: blood 4 weeks post-SBRT, at nephrectomy. The treatment: 15 Gy SBRT to primary tumor, nephrectomy 4 weeks later. Nephrectomy followed 15 Gy stereotactic body radiation by 4 weeks. Radiation-treated patients gave blood at baseline, week 2 and week 4. Clear cell pathology was present in this patient's renal cell carcinoma. On this clone: Its target is unknown.

TCRdb's table, derived via immunoSEQ multiplex PCR, lists solely in-frame clones and lacks some. The sample records about 90,000 clones, 85% being singletons. Looked up from germline, CDR1 is MNHEY and CDR2 is SMNVEV (reference sequence). CDR3 length equals 13 residues. Trimming cost V 3 bases and J 6 bases, with 9 bases left between them. Findings of the study overall: Top tumor clonotypes rose in blood 2 weeks post-radiation, then contracted.

The genes are TRBV27 and TRBJ1-5; the D is unclear. The origin of this receptor is a man aged 45-60 years with renal cell carcinoma. The sequenced sample was blood, obtained from a patient whose treatment included radiotherapy and nephrectomy. As DNA, the CDR3 is TGTGCCAGCAGTTTGCGGCAAGGTCAGCCCCAGCATTTT. It codes for CASSLRQGQPQHF.